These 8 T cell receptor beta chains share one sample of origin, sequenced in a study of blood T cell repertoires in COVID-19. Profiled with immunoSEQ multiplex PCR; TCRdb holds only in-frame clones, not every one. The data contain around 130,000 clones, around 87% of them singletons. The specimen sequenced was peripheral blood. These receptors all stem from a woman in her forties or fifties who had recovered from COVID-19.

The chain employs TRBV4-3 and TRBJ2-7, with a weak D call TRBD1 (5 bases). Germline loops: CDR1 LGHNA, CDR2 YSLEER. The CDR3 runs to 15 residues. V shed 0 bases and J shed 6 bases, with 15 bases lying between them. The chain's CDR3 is CASSQEVAGLIEQYF. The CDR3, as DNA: TGCGCCAGCAGCCAAGAGGTGGCAGGGTTGATCGAGCAGTACTTC.

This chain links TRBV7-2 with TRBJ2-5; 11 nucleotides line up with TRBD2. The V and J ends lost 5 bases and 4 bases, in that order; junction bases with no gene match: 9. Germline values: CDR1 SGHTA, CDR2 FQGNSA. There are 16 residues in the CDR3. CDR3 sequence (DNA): TGTGCCAGCAGCCCGGGCTCGGGACTAGCGGTAGAGACCCAGTACTTC. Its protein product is CASSPGSGLAVETQYF.

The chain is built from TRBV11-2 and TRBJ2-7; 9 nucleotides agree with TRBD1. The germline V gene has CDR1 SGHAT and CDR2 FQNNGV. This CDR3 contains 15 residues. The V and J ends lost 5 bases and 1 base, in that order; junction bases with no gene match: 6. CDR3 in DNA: TGTGCCAGCAGCACCACCGGGACAGGGTCCTACGAGCAGTACTTC. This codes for CASSTTGTGSYEQYF.

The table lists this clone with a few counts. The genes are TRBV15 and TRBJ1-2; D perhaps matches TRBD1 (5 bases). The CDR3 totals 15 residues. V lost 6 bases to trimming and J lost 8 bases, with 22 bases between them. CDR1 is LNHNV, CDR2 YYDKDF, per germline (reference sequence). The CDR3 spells CATSQLRQSGGGYTF. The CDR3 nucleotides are TGTGCCACCAGTCAACTTAGACAGTCAGGAGGGGGCTACACCTTC.

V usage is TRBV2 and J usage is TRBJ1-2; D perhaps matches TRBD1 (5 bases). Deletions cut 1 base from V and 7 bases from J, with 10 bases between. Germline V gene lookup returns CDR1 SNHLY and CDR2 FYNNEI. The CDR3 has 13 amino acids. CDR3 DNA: TGTGCCAGCAGTGAAGAGAGGGACTCTGGCTACACCTTC. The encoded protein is CASSEERDSGYTF.

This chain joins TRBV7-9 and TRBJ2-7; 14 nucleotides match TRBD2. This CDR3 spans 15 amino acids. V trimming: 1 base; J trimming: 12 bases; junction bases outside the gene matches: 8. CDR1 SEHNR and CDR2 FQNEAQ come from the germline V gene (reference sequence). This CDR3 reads CASSLVGLAGVLPYF. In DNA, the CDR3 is TGTGCCAGCAGCTTAGTGGGACTAGCGGGAGTATTACCGTACTTC.

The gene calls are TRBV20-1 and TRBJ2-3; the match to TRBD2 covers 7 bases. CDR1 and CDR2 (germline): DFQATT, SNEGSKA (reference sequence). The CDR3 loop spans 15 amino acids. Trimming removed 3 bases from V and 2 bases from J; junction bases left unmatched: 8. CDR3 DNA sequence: TGCAGTGCTAGTAAAGCTAGCGGCCCCACAGATACGCAGTATTTT. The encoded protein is CSASKASGPTDTQYF.

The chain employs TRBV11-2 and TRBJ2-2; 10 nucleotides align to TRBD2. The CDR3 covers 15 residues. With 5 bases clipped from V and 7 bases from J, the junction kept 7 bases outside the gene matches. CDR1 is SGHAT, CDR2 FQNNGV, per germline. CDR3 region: CASSKQAGGDGELFF. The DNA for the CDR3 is TGTGCCAGCAGCAAGCAAGCGGGAGGGGACGGGGAGCTGTTTTTT.